The 18 T cell receptor beta chains in this list originate from one sample, sequenced in a study of T cell responses to AZD1222 COVID-19 vaccine. Generated by immunoSEQ multiplex PCR, the TCRdb table keeps only in-frame clones and is missing some. The sample contains 75,000 to 100,000 clones, about nine tenths of which appear only once. The starting material was peripheral blood, obtained on day 0 of AZD1222 vaccination. The source is an adult in good health.

The J gene is TRBJ1-2, the V gene TRBV7-3; 10 bases are shared with TRBD1. With 5 bases clipped from V and 8 bases from J, the junction kept 8 bases outside the gene matches. CDR1 is SGHTA and CDR2 is FQGTGA in the germline V gene. The CDR3 is 14 residues long. The CDR3 loop is CASSPGQGRDGYTF. CDR3 DNA sequence: TGTGCCAGCAGCCCGGGACAGGGGAGGGACGGCTACACCTTC.

The rearrangement uses TRBV5-4 and TRBJ1-2, with 7 bases lining up with TRBD1. This CDR3 has 15 residues. CDR1 is SGHNT and CDR2 is YYREEE in the germline V gene (reference sequence). V shed 4 bases and J 5 bases; nucleotides not matched to a gene: 11. The CDR3 bases are TGTGCCAGCAGCCCTATTAGGACAGGCGTGTATGGCTACACCTTC. This encodes CASSPIRTGVYGYTF.

The rearrangement uses TRBV28 and TRBJ2-1; the match to TRBD1 covers 8 bases. The CDR3 extends over 17 amino acids. Germline V CDR1 and CDR2: MDHEN, SYDVKM. Losses at the gene ends were 5 bases for V and 0 bases for J; bases not matched to a gene: 9. CDR3 bases: TGTGCCAGCAGTCCCGCAGGGGGCTTAAGCTCCTACAATGAGCAGTTCTTC. Translated: CASSPAGGLSSYNEQFF. Filled out from reference TRBV28 and TRBJ2-1, the complete variable domain reads DVKVTQSSRYLVKRTGEKVFLECVQDMDHENMFWYRQDPGLGLRLIYFSYDVKMKEKGDIPEGYSVSREKKERFSLILESASTNQTSMYLCASSPAGGLSSYNEQFFGPGTRLTVL.

The chain has TRBV13 and TRBJ2-4, with 8 bases matching TRBD1. Trimming at V came to 4 bases and at J to 0 bases, leaving 14 bases not matched to a gene. The germline gives CDR1 PRHDT, CDR2 FYEKMQ (reference sequence). This CDR3 has 19 residues. CDR3 protein: CASSYTGQGGSLAKNIQYF. CDR3 coding DNA: TGTGCCAGCAGCTACACCGGACAGGGCGGGTCTCTAGCCAAAAACATTCAGTACTTC.

CDR3 in DNA: TGCGCCAGCAGCCAGCAGACTAGCGCTTACAATGAGCAGTTCTTC. As protein: CASSQQTSAYNEQFF. V gene TRBV4-1 combines with J gene TRBJ2-1; 8 bases fit TRBD2. V trimming: 3 bases; J trimming: 4 bases; junction bases outside the gene matches: 5. This CDR3 region has 15 residues. The germline V gene encodes CDR1 MGHRA and CDR2 YSYEKL.

The chain recombines TRBV11-1 with TRBJ2-7; 9 bases fit TRBD2. This CDR3 has 16 amino acids. Germline lookup yields CDR1 SGHAT and CDR2 FQDESV (reference sequence). Unmatched junction bases numbered 11, after V lost 5 bases and J lost 3 bases. In DNA, the CDR3 is TGTGCCAGCAGCAGACAAATAGCGGGAGCGGTCTACGAGCAGTACTTC. Its protein product is CASSRQIAGAVYEQYF.

The DNA of the CDR3 is TGTGCCAGCTCACCACCGTCAGGCTCCTACGAGCAGTACTTC. Amino acid sequence: CASSPPSGSYEQYF. The chain uses TRBV18 and TRBJ2-7; D gene uncertain. The V gene lost 0 bases and the J gene lost 0 bases, with 6 bases spanning the gap. Germline V gene lookup returns CDR1 KGHSH and CDR2 LQKENI. The CDR3 length is 14 residues.

This sequence joins TRBV13 and TRBJ2-3; TRBD2 is a possible D gene (6 bases). Germline CDR1 is PRHDT and CDR2 is FYEKMQ (reference sequence). Trimming removed 5 bases from V and 15 bases from J, with 24 bases in between. CDR3 length: 14 residues. The CDR3 sequence: CASSPALADPRHYF. The CDR3 region has the DNA TGTGCCAGCAGCCCTGCGTTAGCGGACCCTAGGCACTATTTT.

The DNA of the CDR3 is TGCAGCGTTGAAAGACAGGGGGCAGGGACTGAAGCTTTCTTT. Translation: CSVERQGAGTEAFF. The rearrangement links TRBV29-1 to TRBJ1-1, with 10 bases identical to TRBD1. The CDR3 contains 14 residues. Germline trimming cut 2 bases from V and 5 bases from J; bases unmatched to any gene: 5. Germline values: CDR1 SQVTM, CDR2 ANQGSEA.

CDR3 loop: CASSSGQGEIAEAFF. CDR3 coding DNA: TGTGCCAGCAGCTCCGGACAGGGCGAGATCGCTGAAGCTTTCTTT. The J gene is TRBJ1-1, the V gene TRBV5-4, with TRBD1 matching over 8 bases. This CDR3 contains 15 residues. V shed 3 bases, J shed 6 bases, and the junction held 10 bases outside the gene matches. Germline assignment: CDR1 SGHNT and CDR2 YYREEE (reference sequence).

The chain is built from TRBV7-2 and TRBJ2-6; the D is unclear. The V gene lost 5 bases and the J gene lost 0 bases, with 8 bases spanning the gap. The length of the CDR3 is 15 residues. Germline lookup yields CDR1 SGHTA and CDR2 FQGNSA. The DNA for the CDR3 is TGTGCCAGCAGCGCCCGACCCTCTGGGGCCAACGTCCTGACTTTC. Translated: CASSARPSGANVLTF. Looking up the rest from reference TRBV7-2 and TRBJ2-6 gives the full variable domain: GAGVSQSPSNKVTEKGKDVELRCDPISGHTALYWYRQSLGQGLEFLIYFQGNSAPDKSGLPSDRFSAERTGGSVSTLTIQRTQQEDSAVYLCASSARPSGANVLTFGAGSRLTVL.

In this sample, this clone turned up a few times. This rearrangement joins TRBV28 to TRBJ1-5, with D perhaps matching TRBD1 (5 bases). The V end lost 3 bases, the J end lost 6 bases, and 12 bases lay between the germline ends. Germline loops: CDR1 MDHEN, CDR2 SYDVKM. The CDR3 is 14 amino acids. The CDR3 DNA is TGTGCCAGCAGTTTTTCCAGGGCTATTCAGCCCCAGCATTTT. It yields the protein CASSFSRAIQPQHF. The whole variable domain, filled in from reference TRBV28 and TRBJ1-5, reads DVKVTQSSRYLVKRTGEKVFLECVQDMDHENMFWYRQDPGLGLRLIYFSYDVKMKEKGDIPEGYSVSREKKERFSLILESASTNQTSMYLCASSFSRAIQPQHFGDGTRLSIL.

The rearrangement uses TRBV18 and TRBJ2-7, with 7 bases identical to TRBD2. Germline V gene data show CDR1 as KGHSH and CDR2 as LQKENI. CDR3 size: 15 residues. J gave up 3 bases and V 2 bases, and 7 bases lay outside the gene matches. For the CDR3, the DNA is TGTGCCAGCTCACCAATAGGCCTAGCGGACTACGAGCAGTACTTC. It codes for CASSPIGLADYEQYF.

This chain connects TRBV15 to TRBJ1-3; D is possibly TRBD1 (5 bases). Germline V gene sequence: CDR1 LNHNV, CDR2 YYDKDF (reference sequence). This CDR3 has 16 residues. Trimming took 0 bases from V and 7 from J, leaving 16 bases between them. In DNA form, the CDR3 reads TGTGCCACCAGCAGAGATCTGACAGCGAGTAGGAACACCATATATTTT. It codes for CATSRDLTASRNTIYF. Based on the CDR3 plus reference TRBV15 and TRBJ1-3, the full variable domain is DAMVIQNPRYQVTQFGKPVTLSCSQTLNHNVMYWYQQKSSQAPKLLFHYYDKDFNNEADTPDNFQSRRPNTSFCFLDIRSPGLGDTAMYLCATSRDLTASRNTIYFGEGSWLTVV.

This clone has just one count. This chain links TRBV4-3 with TRBJ2-1; 7 bases align to TRBD2. Per germline, CDR1 LGHNA and CDR2 YSLEER. After removal of 1 base from V and 8 bases from J, the junction contained 2 bases not matched to a gene. The CDR3 totals 13 residues. Here the CDR3 DNA reads TGCGCCAGCAGCCAAGGACTAGCCTATGAGCAGTTCTTC. It yields the protein CASSQGLAYEQFF.

The genes are TRBV5-1 and TRBJ2-7; either TRBD1 or TRBD2 may fit D (6 bases each). This CDR3 has 17 residues. The germline CDR1 and CDR2 sequences are SGHRS and YFSETQ. V lost 4 bases and J 2 bases, leaving 22 bases between the germline ends. The DNA for the CDR3 is TGCGCCAGCAGCCTTTTGCCGGGGGCCGGGATAACCTACGAGCAGTACTTC. It specifies CASSLLPGAGITYEQYF.

V and J are TRBV28 and TRBJ1-6; tentative D call: TRBD1 (6 bases). The V gene's germline CDR1 is MDHEN and CDR2 SYDVKM. V was pared by 4 bases and J by 8 bases, with 18 bases between. CDR3 length: 16 residues. The CDR3 DNA sequence: TGTGCCAGCAGTTCTAACAGAGGGAGGGGGGATTCACCCCTCCACTTT. Translating gives CASSSNRGRGDSPLHF.

This chain uses TRBV3-1 (or the pseudogene TRBV3-2) with TRBJ1-1; possible D gene TRBD1, 5 bases. From germline, CDR1 is LGHDT and CDR2 YNNKEL (reference sequence). The CDR3 length is 12 residues. The V end lost 4 bases, the J end lost 5 bases, and 8 bases lay between the germline ends. The CDR3 protein is CASSLRGTEAFF. The CDR3 coding sequence is TGTGCCAGCAGCCTTAGGGGTACTGAAGCTTTCTTT.